This T cell receptor beta chain was profiled in a study of cytomegalovirus exposure and HLA in healthy donors. The study ran its PCR with 60 Vbeta and 13 Jbeta primers. Profiled with immunoSEQ multiplex PCR; TCRdb holds only in-frame clones, not every one. In the table there are approximately 220,000 clones, around 80% of which are singletons. This clone was counted between two and nine times. Sequencing used PBMCs. This sequence originates from a man aged 25-40 years in good health and CMV-seronegative.

CDR3 protein: CASSFRDRDYNEQFF. The CDR3, as DNA: TGCGCCAGCAGCTTCCGGGACAGGGACTACAATGAGCAGTTCTTC. J is TRBJ2-1 and V is TRBV5-1; 9 nucleotides align to TRBD1. This CDR3 spans 15 amino acids. In germline, CDR1 is SGHRS, CDR2 YFSETQ. V lost 2 bases and J lost 3; bases outside the gene matches: 3.